This TCR beta chain was identified in a study of blood T cell repertoires in COVID-19. Enrollees, about 18 to 95 years old, lived in approximately 24 US areas. Donors were grouped by their self-reported clinical history. TCRdb keeps only in-frame clones here, not all; method: immunoSEQ multiplex PCR. Among 350,000 to 450,000 clones listed, roughly nine tenths were seen once. CDR3 size: 15 residues. V lost 6 bases to trimming and J lost 2 bases; unmatched junction nucleotides: 8. Germline CDR1 SNHLY, CDR2 FYNNEI. The receptor comes from a woman between 40 and 55 years old who had been exposed to COVID-19. Specimen: PBMCs or T cells enriched from blood (not recorded which). The chain combines TRBV2 with TRBJ2-3, with 7 bases lining up with TRBD2. Here the CDR3 reads CASRPSGRYTDTQYF. In nucleotides, the CDR3 is TGTGCCAGCAGACCATCCGGGAGGTACACAGATACGCAGTATTTT. The full variable domain, with the rest looked up from reference TRBV2 and TRBJ2-3, is EPEVTQTPSHQVTQMGQEVILRCVPISNHLYFYWYRQILGQKVEFLVSFYNNEISEKSEIFDDQFSVERPDGSNFTLKIRSTKLEDSAMYFCASRPSGRYTDTQYFGPGTRLTVL.